These 22 T cell receptor beta chains originate from one sample sequenced in a study of T cells after yellow fever vaccination. One entry per CDR3 protein results from TCRdb running MiXCR on the 5' RACE reads. The profile covers 400,000 to 450,000 distinct CDR3 sequences, with around a sixth appearing a single time and roughly 19% taken by the ten largest. The sample in question was PBMCs, obtained before the yellow fever booster vaccination. These receptors all stem from a man between 18 and 35 years old who received the YFV17D yellow fever vaccine.

The V gene is TRBV30, the J gene TRBJ1-2, with TRBD1 identical over 7 bases. This CDR3 spans 12 amino acids. Germline CDR1 and CDR2: GTSNPN and SVGIG (reference sequence). J lost 6 bases, V lost 4 bases, and 5 bases had no gene match. CDR3 region: CAWKGGGNGYTF. CDR3 nucleotides: TGTGCCTGGAAGGGAGGGGGCAATGGCTACACCTTC.

The chain is built from TRBV5-1 and TRBJ2-3; D is unclear. The CDR3 runs 14 residues. V shed 4 bases and J shed 0 bases, with 9 bases lying between them. CDR1 and CDR2 (germline): SGHRS, YFSETQ. The CDR3, as DNA: TGCGCCAGCAGCCGGAGATCTAGCACAGATACGCAGTATTTT. This encodes CASSRRSSTDTQYF.

This clonotype was seen more than once but under ten times. The rearrangement joins TRBV6-1 to TRBJ2-2; 7 bases are shared with TRBD1. Germline V gene lookup returns CDR1 MNHNS and CDR2 SASEGT. V dropped 10 bases and J dropped 2; count of bases not matched to a gene: 10. CDR3 size: 15 residues. The CDR3 loop reads CAISTGIFNTGELFF. The CDR3 bases are TGTGCCATCTCGACAGGGATATTTAACACCGGGGAGCTGTTTTTT.

This clonotype has just a few counts. This chain links TRBV7-2 with TRBJ2-3; TRBD1 or TRBD2 may be the D gene (5 bases each). With 3 bases removed from V and 4 bases from J, the gap between germline ends came to 17 bases. The CDR3 runs to 16 residues. CDR1 and CDR2 (germline): SGHTA, FQGNSA. The CDR3 nucleotides are TGTGCCAGCAGCTTCTGGGGCCGAGGGGCAGCAGATACGCAGTATTTT. Amino acids: CASSFWGRGAADTQYF.

This clonotype was seen ten or more times. A much larger clone differs from this one at a single base, so this may be a read error. The V call is TRBV7-9, the J call TRBJ2-4; TRBD2 agrees at 7 bases. Germline V gene sequence: CDR1 SEHNR, CDR2 FQNEAQ (reference sequence). V was clipped by 1 base and J by 4 bases; unmatched bases: 4. This CDR3 has 15 amino acids. The CDR3 DNA follows: TGTGCCAGCAGCTTAGTGCAGCGGGAAAAAAACATTCAGTACTTC. Protein sequence: CASSLVQREKNIQYF. The complete variable domain, with remaining parts taken from reference TRBV7-9 and TRBJ2-4, reads DTGVSQNPRHKITKRGQNVTFRCDPISEHNRLYWYRQTLGQGPEFLTYFQNEAQLEKSRLLSDRFSAERPKGSFSTLEIQRTEQGDSAMYLCASSLVQREKNIQYFGAGTRLSVL.

This clonotype has more than one count but fewer than ten. The chain recombines TRBV10-2 with TRBJ2-2, with D uncertain. V was trimmed by 3 bases and J by 4 bases, leaving 9 bases between them. This CDR3 is built from 14 residues. From germline, CDR1 is WSHSY and CDR2 SAAADI. Here the CDR3 DNA reads TGCGCCAGCAGTGATTACACGGGCACCGGGGAGCTGTTTTTT. It encodes CASSDYTGTGELFF.

This clonotype was seen repeatedly, ten times or more. This sequence joins TRBV6-5 and TRBJ1-2; 8 nucleotides line up with TRBD1. The CDR3 consists of 16 residues. Unmatched junction bases numbered 11, after V lost 0 bases and J lost 8 bases. Germline V gives CDR1 MNHEY, CDR2 SVGAGI. In DNA, the CDR3 is TGTGCCAGCAGTTACTCGATGGGCAGGGGGCTCGGGGGCTACACCTTC. This sequence encodes CASSYSMGRGLGGYTF.

This rearrangement joins TRBV5-4 to TRBJ2-2; D might be TRBD2 (6 bases). This CDR3 contains 15 residues. Germline V lookup: CDR1 SGHNT, CDR2 YYREEE (reference sequence). Trimming took off 2 bases at V and 9 bases at J, with 17 bases between the two ends. Here the CDR3 reads CASSFSGSRSRELFF. The CDR3 region has the DNA TGTGCCAGCAGCTTCAGCGGGTCGAGGAGCAGGGAGCTGTTTTTT.

This clonotype was detected a few times. The V gene is TRBV12-3 or TRBV12-4, the J gene TRBJ2-4; D perhaps matches TRBD1 (5 bases). The CDR3 runs 12 residues. Trimming took off 7 bases at V and 8 bases at J, with 12 bases between the two ends. The chain's CDR3 is CASTVDSDIQYF. The CDR3 nucleotides read TGTGCCAGCACCGTCGACAGTGACATTCAGTACTTC.

In its sample, this clonotype was seen a few times. Here the CDR3 reads CSAFSTTNEKLFF. CDR3 nucleotides: TGCAGTGCCTTCAGTACAACTAATGAAAAACTGTTTTTT. The genes are TRBV20-1 and TRBJ1-4; D unclear. CDR1 and CDR2 from the germline V gene are DFQATT and SNEGSKA (reference sequence). Trimming left V 6 bases short and J 0 bases short, with 8 bases between. The CDR3 runs 13 residues.

This clonotype was counted between two and nine times. The V and J genes are TRBV20-1 and TRBJ2-5; TRBD2 aligns across 7 bases. J lost 1 base, V lost 6 bases, and 5 bases had no gene match. Germline CDR1 DFQATT, CDR2 SNEGSKA (reference sequence). This CDR3 has 13 amino acids. For the CDR3, the DNA is TGCAGTGCCCTAGCGGCCTTCCAAGAGACCCAGTACTTC. Its protein product is CSALAAFQETQYF.

CDR3 sequence (DNA): TGTGCCAGCTCACCCCCCGGACTAGCGGGGGGCCGGGAGACCCAGTACTTC. Translated, it gives CASSPPGLAGGRETQYF. The chain couples TRBV18 to TRBJ2-5, with 14 bases matching TRBD2. This CDR3 is built from 17 residues. CDR1 is KGHSH, CDR2 LQKENI, per germline. The trim removed 3 bases at V and 5 bases at J, leaving 8 bases unmatched.

This clonotype has just a few counts. This rearrangement joins TRBV30 to TRBJ2-7; no definite D call. V lost 0 bases and J 1 base, leaving 7 bases between the germline ends. The CDR3 length is 13 residues. Per germline, CDR1 GTSNPN and CDR2 SVGIG (reference sequence). The CDR3 DNA is TGTGCCTGGAGTGTAGAAGGTTCCTACGAGCAGTACTTC. It yields the protein CAWSVEGSYEQYF.

This clonotype has only a few counts. V usage is TRBV5-6 and J usage is TRBJ2-2; 11 nucleotides match TRBD2. Germline lookup yields CDR1 SGHDT and CDR2 YYEEEE. Trimming cost V 4 bases and J 3 bases; bases outside gene matches: 5. The CDR3 runs to 16 residues. CDR3 coding DNA: TGTGCCAGCAGCCGGCCGGGACTAGCGGACACCGGGGAGCTGTTTTTT. Translating gives CASSRPGLADTGELFF.

CDR3 sequence reads: CASSPWAGGYEQYV. CDR3 coding DNA: TGTGCCAGCAGTCCCTGGGCGGGAGGTTACGAGCAGTACGTC. The chain combines TRBV27 with TRBJ2-7, with 8 bases lining up with TRBD2. CDR1 is MNHEY and CDR2 is SMNVEV in the germline V gene (reference sequence). The CDR3 totals 14 residues. J lost 4 bases, V lost 5 bases, and 7 bases had no gene match.

This clonotype was counted between two and nine times. The chain carries TRBV6-5 and TRBJ1-5; D uncertain. Trimming removed 10 bases from V and 2 bases from J, with 15 bases in between. The CDR3 consists of 14 residues. The germline V gene encodes CDR1 MNHEY and CDR2 SVGAGI. CDR3 sequence (DNA): TGTGCCACCTACTGGGAGGTTGGCAATCAGCCCCAGCATTTT. This gives the protein CATYWEVGNQPQHF.

In this sample, this clonotype turned up a few times. The J gene is TRBJ2-5, the V gene TRBV12-3 or TRBV12-4; D possibly corresponds to TRBD2 (6 bases). CDR3 length equals 13 residues. Trimming left V 3 bases short and J 4 bases short, with 9 bases between. This CDR3 is CASSFRGIETQYF. For the CDR3, the DNA is TGTGCCAGCAGTTTTCGGGGGATAGAGACCCAGTACTTC.

The rearrangement links TRBV5-1 to TRBJ2-6; a possible D gene is TRBD1 (7 bases). The CDR3 is made up of 18 amino acids. CDR1 and CDR2 (germline): SGHRS, YFSETQ. Trimming shortened V by 1 base and J by 0 bases, and 14 bases separated the two germline ends. The CDR3 nucleotides are TGCGCCAGCAGCTTGTCGGCAGGGGGGAGCTCTGGGGCCAACGTCCTGACTTTC. It yields the protein CASSLSAGGSSGANVLTF.

This clonotype was observed many times. The chain combines TRBV7-2 with TRBJ2-1; D possibly corresponds to TRBD1 (5 bases). Germline V lookup: CDR1 SGHTA, CDR2 FQGNSA. This CDR3 has 13 residues. Between the trimmed V and J ends, which lost 1 base and 12 bases, there was a span of 13 bases. The DNA for the CDR3 is TGTGCCAGCAGCTTAGAGGGTCGGCAGGGGCAGTTCTTC. This gives the protein CASSLEGRQGQFF. Based on the CDR3 plus reference TRBV7-2 and TRBJ2-1, the full variable domain is GAGVSQSPSNKVTEKGKDVELRCDPISGHTALYWYRQSLGQGLEFLIYFQGNSAPDKSGLPSDRFSAERTGGSVSTLTIQRTQQEDSAVYLCASSLEGRQGQFFGPGTRLTVL.

V gene TRBV27 combines with J gene TRBJ1-6; unclear D gene. Per germline, CDR1 MNHEY and CDR2 SMNVEV (reference sequence). The V end lost 6 bases, the J end lost 8 bases, and 17 bases lay between the germline ends. This CDR3 is 15 amino acids long. This CDR3 is CASSPKGGGYSPLHF. CDR3 nucleotide sequence: TGTGCCAGCAGCCCCAAGGGCGGTGGGTATTCACCCCTCCACTTT.

This clonotype has just a few counts. The chain links TRBV28 to TRBJ2-3, with 9 bases aligning to TRBD1. This CDR3 has 13 residues. Germline V gene sequence: CDR1 MDHEN, CDR2 SYDVKM. V gave up 6 bases and J gave up 14 bases; unmatched junction bases: 12. The CDR3 sequence: CASRTSWDRVLYF. The CDR3 nucleotides are TGTGCCAGCAGGACGTCGTGGGACAGGGTGCTGTATTTT.

V gene TRBV19 combines with J gene TRBJ1-1, with a weak D call TRBD1 (6 bases). The CDR3 spans 16 residues. V lost 3 bases, J lost 3 bases, and 17 bases lay in between. Germline CDR1 is LNHDA and CDR2 is SQIVND (reference sequence). Here the CDR3 reads CASSIPQGRGDTEAFF. The DNA for the CDR3 is TGTGCCAGTAGTATCCCTCAGGGGAGAGGGGACACTGAAGCTTTCTTT.